Shown below are 13 T cell receptor beta chains from a single sample sequenced in a study of PD-1 blockade in classical Hodgkin lymphoma. Time point reported: cycle 4 day 1 (C4D1), after less than seven weeks of nivolumab. The patients all showed relapse after autologous stem cell transplantation, while their brentuximab vedotin exposure varied. Only in-frame clones appear in the TCRdb table, and some are missing; sequencing was by immunoSEQ multiplex PCR. The table records roughly 40,000 clones, 66% of them present only once. This sample comprised peripheral blood mononuclear cells (PBMCs), obtained before the fourth cycle of nivolumab. The origin of the receptors is a human donor with classical Hodgkin lymphoma.

The chain uses TRBV5-1 and TRBJ1-5; maybe TRBD1 (5 bases). CDR1 SGHRS and CDR2 YFSETQ come from the germline V gene. Trimming pared 0 bases from V and 4 bases from J, leaving 11 bases between. This CDR3 has 15 residues. CDR3 DNA sequence: TGCGCCAGCAGCTTGGGGCAGGGAGTAAATCAGCCCCAGCATTTT. Residues: CASSLGQGVNQPQHF. The full variable domain, completed using reference TRBV5-1 and TRBJ1-5, is KAGVTQTPRYLIKTRGQQVTLSCSPISGHRSVSWYQQTPGQGLQFLFEYFSETQRNKGNFPGRFSGRQFSNSRSEMNVSTLELGDSALYLCASSLGQGVNQPQHFGDGTRLSIL.

The rearrangement links TRBV4-1 to TRBJ2-5; TRBD2 agrees at 8 bases. CDR1 is MGHRA and CDR2 is YSYEKL in the germline V gene. The junction had 9 bases not matched to a gene; V was cut back by 0 bases and J by 3 bases. This CDR3 comprises 17 residues. CDR3 amino acids: CASSQDYHERGKETQYF. CDR3 DNA sequence: TGCGCCAGCAGCCAAGATTATCATGAGCGGGGGAAAGAGACCCAGTACTTC.

This chain connects TRBV27 to TRBJ2-5; 10 nucleotides line up with TRBD2. CDR3 length: 17 residues. CDR1 MNHEY and CDR2 SMNVEV come from the germline V gene (reference sequence). Unmatched junction bases numbered 8, after V lost 3 bases and J lost 1 base. CDR3 region: CASSFKREGSGQETQYF. In DNA, the CDR3 is TGTGCCAGCAGTTTTAAGCGGGAGGGGAGCGGCCAAGAGACCCAGTACTTC.

The rearrangement joins TRBV29-1 to TRBJ2-5; D not resolved. The CDR3 is made up of 12 amino acids. The germline V gene has CDR1 SQVTM and CDR2 ANQGSEA. Trimming left V 5 bases short and J 2 bases short, with 9 bases between. CDR3: CSVFGEQETQYF. The CDR3 nucleotides are TGCAGCGTTTTTGGGGAACAAGAGACCCAGTACTTC.

The chain recombines TRBV7-2 with TRBJ2-7; D gene ambiguous. This CDR3 contains 13 residues. V dropped 1 base and J dropped 2 bases, with 6 bases sitting between them. Germline loops: CDR1 SGHTA, CDR2 FQGNSA. The CDR3 DNA is TGTGCCAGCAGCTTAGACAGCCCCTACGAGCAGTACTTC. Translating it yields CASSLDSPYEQYF.

This clone appeared a few times. The chain has TRBV9 and TRBJ2-3, with 7 positions matching TRBD2. This CDR3 spans 15 amino acids. The junction had 6 bases not matched to a gene; V was cut back by 2 bases and J by 3 bases. Germline CDR1 SGDLS, CDR2 YYNGEE. CDR3 nucleotide sequence: TGTGCCAGCAGCGTTCGGCCTAGCGGAACAGATACGCAGTATTTT. Translated, it gives CASSVRPSGTDTQYF.

This clone was observed a single time. The chain carries TRBV6-5 and TRBJ1-2; 9 nucleotides agree with TRBD1. Germline CDR1 is MNHEY and CDR2 is SVGAGI. The CDR3 covers 13 residues. Unmatched junction bases numbered 7, after V lost 6 bases and J lost 8 bases. CDR3 in amino acids: CASRLQGAWGYTF. CDR3 in DNA: TGTGCCAGCAGGTTACAGGGGGCTTGGGGCTACACCTTC.

This clone was seen once. The chain has TRBV7-2 and TRBJ2-7; 10 bases are a match to TRBD2. CDR1 is SGHTA and CDR2 is FQGNSA in the germline V gene. This CDR3 comprises 15 residues. The V gene end was trimmed by 3 bases and the J gene end by 4 bases; junction bases not matched to a gene: 6. CDR3 loop: CASSFGSGGAYEQYF. Written as DNA, the CDR3 is TGTGCCAGCAGCTTTGGGAGCGGGGGGGCTTACGAGCAGTACTTC.

The chain has TRBV7-8 and TRBJ2-3, with 10 positions matching TRBD2. V dropped 3 bases and J dropped 3; count of bases not matched to a gene: 6. CDR3 length equals 16 residues. Per germline, CDR1 SGHVS and CDR2 FQNEAQ. For the CDR3, the DNA is TGTGCCAGCAGCTTTACTAGCGGGATAAGTACAGATACGCAGTATTTT. This codes for CASSFTSGISTDTQYF.

J is TRBJ2-1 and V is TRBV5-4, with D perhaps matching TRBD1 (6 bases). The germline V gene has CDR1 SGHNT and CDR2 YYREEE (reference sequence). The ends were cut back, 0 bases at V and 12 bases at J, with 7 bases in the middle. This CDR3 has 11 residues. Written as DNA, the CDR3 is TGTGCCAGCAGCTTGGGAGGGGGGCAGTTCTTC. Protein product: CASSLGGGQFF.

The chain combines TRBV27 with TRBJ1-4; D is possibly TRBD1 (5 bases). The CDR3 is made up of 16 amino acids. Germline V lookup: CDR1 MNHEY, CDR2 SMNVEV (reference sequence). The germline V and J ends were trimmed by 5 bases and 0 bases, with 13 bases remaining between them. DNA of the CDR3: TGTGCCAGCAGTCCCCGGGGCAGTCCAACTAATGAAAAACTGTTTTTT. It yields the protein CASSPRGSPTNEKLFF.

The rearrangement joins TRBV18 to TRBJ2-3; D uncertain. V lost 0 bases to trimming and J lost 5 bases, with 9 bases between them. The CDR3 length is 14 residues. CDR1 is KGHSH, CDR2 LQKENI, per germline. The CDR3 region is CASSPPRRVDTQYF. Here the CDR3 DNA reads TGTGCCAGCTCACCACCGCGACGGGTAGATACGCAGTATTTT.

This chain connects TRBV2 to TRBJ2-1, with TRBD2 matching 9 bases. This CDR3 comprises 16 residues. Trimming removed 7 bases from V and 3 bases from J; junction bases left unmatched: 10. Germline CDR1 is SNHLY and CDR2 is FYNNEI. In DNA, the CDR3 is TGTGCCAGCATTGGGGTGAGACTAGCGGACTACAATGAGCAGTTCTTC. It codes for CASIGVRLADYNEQFF.